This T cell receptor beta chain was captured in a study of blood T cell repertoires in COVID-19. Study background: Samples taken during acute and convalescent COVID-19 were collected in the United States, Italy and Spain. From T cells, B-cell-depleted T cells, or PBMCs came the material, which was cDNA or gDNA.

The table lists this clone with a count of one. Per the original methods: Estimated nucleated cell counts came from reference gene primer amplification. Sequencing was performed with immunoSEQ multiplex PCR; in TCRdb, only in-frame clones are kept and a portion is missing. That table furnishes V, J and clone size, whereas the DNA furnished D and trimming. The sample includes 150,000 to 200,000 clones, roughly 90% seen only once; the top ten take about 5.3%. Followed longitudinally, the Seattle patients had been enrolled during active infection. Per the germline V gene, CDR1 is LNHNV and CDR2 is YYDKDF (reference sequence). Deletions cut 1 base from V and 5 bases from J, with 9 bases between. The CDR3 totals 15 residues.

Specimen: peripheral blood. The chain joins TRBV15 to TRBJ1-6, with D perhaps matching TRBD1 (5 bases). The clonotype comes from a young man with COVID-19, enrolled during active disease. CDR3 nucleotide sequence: TGTGCCACCAGCAGAGGACAGTGGGATAATTCACCCCTCCACTTT. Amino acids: CATSRGQWDNSPLHF.